The 18 T cell receptor beta chains given below trace back to one sample, sequenced in a study of blood T cell repertoires in COVID-19. Measured with immunoSEQ multiplex PCR; TCRdb has only the in-frame clones, and not every one. Among about 180,000 clones listed, approximately 80% were seen once. The sample taken for sequencing was peripheral blood. The receptors stem from a human donor in a cohort sampled during active COVID-19.

The chain recombines TRBV3-1 (or the pseudogene TRBV3-2) with TRBJ1-1; D unresolved. The CDR3 is 13 amino acids. V was clipped by 2 bases and J by 6 bases, with 10 bases between them. Germline V gene data show CDR1 as LGHDT and CDR2 as YNNKEL (reference sequence). The CDR3 bases are TGTGCCAGCAGCCAACACAGTCTCGCTGAAGCTTTCTTT. It is translated as CASSQHSLAEAFF.

DNA for the CDR3: TGTGCCAGTAGTATTTGGGGATACAGGGGGAACACTGAAGCTTTCTTT. This gives the protein CASSIWGYRGNTEAFF. This chain connects TRBV19 to TRBJ1-1; 7 bases agree with TRBD1. Trimming at V came to 3 bases and at J to 1 base, leaving 8 bases not matched to a gene. This CDR3 contains 16 residues. Germline values: CDR1 LNHDA, CDR2 SQIVND (reference sequence).

The CDR3 reads CATDRGLNSGANVLTF. The DNA of the CDR3 is TGTGCCACCGACAGGGGCTTAAACTCTGGGGCCAACGTCCTGACTTTC. This chain uses TRBV10-3 with TRBJ2-6; 8 bases are shared with TRBD1. Germline loops: CDR1 ENHRY, CDR2 SYGVKD. This CDR3 contains 16 residues. V trimming: 10 bases; J trimming: 0 bases; junction bases outside the gene matches: 8.

The sample holds a few counts of this clone. The chain is built from TRBV7-6 and TRBJ2-7, with D possibly matching TRBD1 (5 bases). Germline V gene sequence: CDR1 SGHVS, CDR2 FNYEAQ. Deletions cut 1 base from V and 5 bases from J, with 12 bases between. The CDR3 contains 14 residues. CDR3 in amino acids: CASSLGRREDEQYF. The CDR3 coding sequence is TGTGCCAGCAGCTTAGGTCGCAGGGAAGACGAGCAGTACTTC.

The rearrangement links TRBV11-2 to TRBJ1-5, with 8 positions matching TRBD1. The V gene's germline CDR1 is SGHAT and CDR2 FQNNGV. The V segment lost 6 bases and the J segment 0 bases; nucleotides outside the gene matches: 13. The CDR3 has 18 residues. The CDR3 sequence is CASSPRAGQGYSNQPQHF. CDR3 DNA sequence: TGTGCCAGCAGTCCTAGGGCCGGACAGGGCTATAGCAATCAGCCCCAGCATTTT.

This chain uses TRBV6-5 with TRBJ1-2; D is possibly TRBD1 (6 bases). The V end lost 0 bases, the J end lost 7 bases, and 9 bases lay between the germline ends. Germline CDR1 reads MNHEY; CDR2 reads SVGAGI. The CDR3 contains 13 residues. DNA of the CDR3: TGTGCCAGCAGTTACTCGGGCAGGGGTGGCTACACCTTC. As protein: CASSYSGRGGYTF.

The V and J genes are TRBV14 and TRBJ2-2; 10 bases fit TRBD2. The J segment lost 0 bases and the V segment lost 5 bases, leaving 9 bases of the junction unmatched. Germline CDR1 SGHDN, CDR2 FVKESK. The CDR3 consists of 18 residues. In DNA form, the CDR3 reads TGTGCCAGCAGCTCGGGACTAGCGTGGGGGGCGAACACCGGGGAGCTGTTTTTT. It translates to CASSSGLAWGANTGELFF.

The chain combines TRBV11-2 with TRBJ2-5; D is possibly TRBD2 (7 bases). The germline CDR1 and CDR2 sequences are SGHAT and FQNNGV. The CDR3 contains 15 residues. Trimming cost V 4 bases and J 4 bases, with 16 bases left between them. The CDR3 coding sequence is TGTGCCAGCAGCTGGGGCGCGGGGGCTCCAGAGACCCAGTACTTC. This gives the protein CASSWGAGAPETQYF.

The genes are TRBV5-1 and TRBJ2-7, with 7 bases that match TRBD1. The V gene's germline CDR1 is SGHRS and CDR2 YFSETQ. The J segment lost 0 bases and the V segment lost 2 bases, leaving 2 bases of the junction unmatched. The CDR3 is 14 residues long. CDR3 in amino acids: CASSLQGSSYEQYF. The CDR3 bases are TGCGCCAGCAGCTTACAGGGGTCCTCCTACGAGCAGTACTTC. The variable domain in full, completed from reference TRBV5-1 and TRBJ2-7, reads KAGVTQTPRYLIKTRGQQVTLSCSPISGHRSVSWYQQTPGQGLQFLFEYFSETQRNKGNFPGRFSGRQFSNSRSEMNVSTLELGDSALYLCASSLQGSSYEQYFGPGTRLTVT.

Concerning this clone itself: The sample has other DNA sequences that encode this CDR3 too. For the CDR3, the DNA is TGTGCCAGTAGTATCCCCAGCGGGAACTCCTACGAGCAGTACTTC. This encodes CASSIPSGNSYEQYF. The chain carries TRBV19 and TRBJ2-7, with 7 bases aligning to TRBD2. Germline CDR1 is LNHDA and CDR2 is SQIVND (reference sequence). This CDR3 is 15 amino acids long. The ends lost 3 bases at V and 0 bases at J; junction bases unmatched: 5.

The rearrangement links TRBV7-9 to TRBJ2-2, with D maybe TRBD1 (5 bases). Between the trimmed V and J ends, which lost 1 base and 4 bases, there was a span of 13 bases. CDR1 and CDR2 from the germline V gene are SEHNR and FQNEAQ (reference sequence). The length of the CDR3 is 16 residues. The CDR3 loop reads CASSLDMAGITGELFF. The CDR3, as DNA: TGTGCCAGCAGCTTAGACATGGCAGGGATCACCGGGGAGCTGTTTTTT.

The chain combines TRBV27 with TRBJ2-7; no definite D call. In germline, CDR1 is MNHEY, CDR2 SMNVEV (reference sequence). V was clipped by 4 bases and J by 3 bases, with 10 bases between them. The CDR3 is 13 residues long. In nucleotides, the CDR3 is TGTGCCAGCAGTTACCGGGTTCGCTACGAGCAGTACTTC. Translated, it gives CASSYRVRYEQYF.

This clone was counted a single time. The genes are TRBV27 and TRBJ2-7; 7 bases align to TRBD1. Germline values: CDR1 MNHEY, CDR2 SMNVEV (reference sequence). This CDR3 is built from 14 residues. Trimming cost V 4 bases and J 4 bases; bases outside gene matches: 7. The CDR3 DNA sequence: TGTGCCAGCAGTTCCCCCGGGACAGCGTACGAGCAGTACTTC. It translates to CASSSPGTAYEQYF.

J is TRBJ2-7 and V is TRBV7-9; possibly TRBD2 for D (5 bases). This CDR3 has 15 residues. Per germline, CDR1 SEHNR and CDR2 FQNEAQ (reference sequence). Trimming pared 1 base from V and 0 bases from J, leaving 10 bases between. DNA of the CDR3: TGTGCCAGCAGCTTAGGCGGAGGCCTCTCCTACGAGCAGTACTTC. Protein sequence: CASSLGGGLSYEQYF.

This chain joins TRBV5-1 and TRBJ2-7; D possibly corresponds to TRBD2 (5 bases). With 4 bases removed from V and 6 bases from J, the gap between germline ends came to 14 bases. The CDR3 spans 13 residues. CDR1 is SGHRS and CDR2 is YFSETQ in the germline V gene. The CDR3 loop reads CASSADGEGEQYF. The CDR3 bases are TGCGCCAGCAGCGCGGACGGTGAGGGCGAGCAGTACTTC.

In its sample, this clone was seen a few times. The chain couples TRBV20-1 to TRBJ2-1; maybe TRBD1 (5 bases). This CDR3 has 11 amino acids. The germline V gene encodes CDR1 DFQATT and CDR2 SNEGSKA (reference sequence). The V end lost 5 bases, the J end lost 11 bases, and 13 bases lay between the germline ends. This chain's CDR3 is CSAGAGMKQFF. CDR3 nucleotides: TGCAGTGCTGGGGCAGGAATGAAGCAGTTCTTC.

V and J are TRBV7-2 and TRBJ1-4; possible D gene TRBD1, 5 bases. The CDR3 is 14 residues long. Germline CDR1 and CDR2: SGHTA and FQGNSA. V lost 3 bases to trimming and J lost 5 bases, with 10 bases between them. In DNA, the CDR3 is TGTGCCAGCAGCTTTGACAGACAAAATGAAAAACTGTTTTTT. As protein: CASSFDRQNEKLFF.

A single count supports this clone. The rearrangement uses TRBV5-1 and TRBJ2-7; 13 bases agree with TRBD2. In germline, CDR1 is SGHRS, CDR2 YFSETQ. J gave up 6 bases and V 4 bases, and 7 bases lay outside the gene matches. The CDR3 sequence is 15 residues long. The CDR3: CASSLGLAGDVEQYF. The CDR3 nucleotides are TGCGCCAGCAGCCTTGGACTAGCGGGAGACGTCGAGCAGTACTTC.